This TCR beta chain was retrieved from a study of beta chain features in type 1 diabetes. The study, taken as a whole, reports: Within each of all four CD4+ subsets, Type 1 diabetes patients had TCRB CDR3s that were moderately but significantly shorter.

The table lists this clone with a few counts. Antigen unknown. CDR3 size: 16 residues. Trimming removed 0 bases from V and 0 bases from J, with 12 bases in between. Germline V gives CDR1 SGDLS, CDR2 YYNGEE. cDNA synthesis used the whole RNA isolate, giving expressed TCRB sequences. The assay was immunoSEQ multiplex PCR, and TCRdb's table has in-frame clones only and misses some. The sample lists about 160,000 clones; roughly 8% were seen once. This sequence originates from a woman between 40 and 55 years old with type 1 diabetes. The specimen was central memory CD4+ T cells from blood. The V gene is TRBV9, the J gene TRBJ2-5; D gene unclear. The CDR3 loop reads CASSVAPSVNQETQYF. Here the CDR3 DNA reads TGTGCCAGCAGCGTAGCCCCGAGCGTTAACCAAGAGACCCAGTACTTC.